Presented here are 20 T cell receptor beta chains from one specimen sequenced in a study of early stage breast cancer tumors. Measured with immunoSEQ multiplex PCR; TCRdb has only the in-frame clones, and not every one. The table lists about 72,000 clones, approximately 79% of them singletons. The specimen sequenced was blood. The receptors here all came from a person between 55 and 70 years old with breast cancer.

The chain recombines TRBV6-6 with TRBJ2-3; TRBD2 matches at 8 bases. Germline CDR1 and CDR2: MNHNY and SVGAGI (reference sequence). There are 16 residues in the CDR3. The junction had 6 bases not matched to a gene; V was cut back by 2 bases and J by 2 bases. The CDR3 DNA sequence: TGTGCCAGCAGTTACGTTACTAGCGGACACACAGATACGCAGTATTTT. It yields the protein CASSYVTSGHTDTQYF.

V gene TRBV4-1 combines with J gene TRBJ2-7; D might be TRBD2 (5 bases). Germline V lookup: CDR1 MGHRA, CDR2 YSYEKL. V was clipped by 0 bases and J by 3 bases, with 12 bases between them. The CDR3 sequence is 15 residues long. The CDR3 coding sequence is TGCGCCAGCAGCCAAGATGAACCGGGGAACTACGAGCAGTACTTC. It encodes CASSQDEPGNYEQYF.

The CDR3 DNA reads TGTGCCCTGGGGGACTACGAGCAGTACTTC. It encodes CALGDYEQYF. The V call is TRBV21-1, the J call TRBJ2-7. TRBV21-1 is shown as a pseudogene. CDR3 length: 10 amino acids.

The V gene is TRBV6-6, the J gene TRBJ2-2; 8 bases align to TRBD2. The CDR3 is 15 amino acids. V was clipped by 2 bases and J by 3 bases; unmatched bases: 2. Looked up from germline, CDR1 is MNHNY and CDR2 is SVGAGI (reference sequence). The CDR3 bases are TGTGCCAGCAGTTACCCGGGGGGGGACACCGGGGAGCTGTTTTTT. Amino acids: CASSYPGGDTGELFF.

The chain uses TRBV9 and TRBJ2-5; a weak D match, TRBD2 (6 bases). CDR3 size: 15 residues. Germline V CDR1 and CDR2: SGDLS, YYNGEE. The V end was cut by 2 bases, the J end by 0 bases, with 11 bases between. The CDR3 is CASSVGGVHQETQYF. CDR3 nucleotide sequence: TGTGCCAGCAGCGTTGGCGGGGTGCACCAAGAGACCCAGTACTTC.

Worth noting for this clone: The junction shows a germline mismatch at one end, possibly a read error. This chain joins TRBV7-7 and TRBJ2-5; TRBD1 is a possible D gene (6 bases). Germline lookup yields CDR1 SSHAT and CDR2 FNYEAQ (reference sequence). This CDR3 is 14 amino acids long. The DNA of the CDR3 is TGTGCTAGCAGCTTAGAACCAGGGGAGGAGACCCAGTACTTC. Its protein is CASSLEPGEETQYF. Full variable domain (outside the CDR3, taken from reference TRBV7-7 and TRBJ2-5): GAGVSQSPRYKVTKRGQDVTLRCDPISSHATLYWYQQALGQGPEFLTYFNYEAQPDKSGLPSDRFSAERPEGSISTLTIQRTEQRDSAMYRCASSLEPGEETQYFGPGTRLLVL.

The chain is built from TRBV5-6 and TRBJ2-4; D perhaps matches TRBD1 (5 bases). CDR3 length equals 13 residues. CDR1 and CDR2 from the germline V gene are SGHDT and YYEEEE. The V and J ends lost 3 bases and 8 bases respectively, with 12 bases between them. DNA of the CDR3: TGTGCCAGCAGCTCAGGGCCCCGGGACATTCAGTACTTC. As protein: CASSSGPRDIQYF. The full variable domain, its missing parts supplied by reference TRBV5-6 and TRBJ2-4, is DAGVTQSPTHLIKTRGQQVTLRCSPKSGHDTVSWYQQALGQGPQFIFQYYEEEERQRGNFPDRFSGHQFPNYSSELNVNALLLGDSALYLCASSSGPRDIQYFGAGTRLSVL.

The CDR3 here is CASSSSGGPYEQYF. DNA for the CDR3: TGTGCCAGCAGTTCCTCCGGGGGGCCCTACGAGCAGTACTTC. This sequence joins TRBV6-6 and TRBJ2-7; weak D call: TRBD2 (7 bases). Trimming removed 4 bases at V and 2 bases at J, with 12 bases between. The CDR3 covers 14 residues. Per the germline V gene, CDR1 is MNHNY and CDR2 is SVGAGI (reference sequence).

This clone has a single count. This chain joins TRBV7-6 and TRBJ2-7; D perhaps matches TRBD1 (5 bases). V was cut by 1 base and J by 0 bases, with 13 bases left in between. CDR1 SGHVS and CDR2 FNYEAQ come from the germline V gene. There are 16 residues in the CDR3. The CDR3: CASSLGFAGFSYEQYF. CDR3 coding DNA: TGTGCCAGCAGCTTAGGGTTTGCAGGGTTCTCCTACGAGCAGTACTTC. The full variable domain, completed using reference TRBV7-6 and TRBJ2-7, is GAGVSQSPRYKVTKRGQDVALRCDPISGHVSLYWYRQALGQGPEFLTYFNYEAQQDKSGLPNDRFSAERPEGSISTLTIQRTEQRDSAMYRCASSLGFAGFSYEQYFGPGTRLTVT.

The gene calls are TRBV7-9 and TRBJ1-2, with unresolved D. Trimming removed 3 bases at V and 8 bases at J, with 7 bases between. CDR3 length: 11 residues. Germline-derived CDR1 and CDR2 are SEHNR and FQNEAQ (reference sequence). The chain's CDR3 is CASSFGEGYTF. CDR3 nucleotide sequence: TGTGCCAGCAGCTTTGGCGAGGGCTACACCTTC. The whole variable domain, filled in from reference TRBV7-9 and TRBJ1-2, reads DTGVSQNPRHKITKRGQNVTFRCDPISEHNRLYWYRQTLGQGPEFLTYFQNEAQLEKSRLLSDRFSAERPKGSFSTLEIQRTEQGDSAMYLCASSFGEGYTFGSGTRLTVV.

Only one count was recorded for this clone. The CDR3 region is CASSPTSSTDTQYF. DNA of the CDR3: TGTGCCAGCAGTCCGACTAGCTCCACAGATACGCAGTATTTT. The chain employs TRBV27 and TRBJ2-3; 7 bases fit TRBD2. Looked up from germline, CDR1 is MNHEY and CDR2 is SMNVEV (reference sequence). The CDR3 length is 14 residues. Trimming at V came to 5 bases and at J to 2 bases, leaving 4 bases not matched to a gene.

V usage is TRBV15 and J usage is TRBJ1-1, with a possible D match to TRBD1 (5 bases). Germline assignment: CDR1 LNHNV and CDR2 YYDKDF (reference sequence). The CDR3 extends over 15 amino acids. V was clipped by 1 base and J by 0 bases, with 9 bases between them. CDR3 coding DNA: TGTGCCACCAGCAGAGGAGGGACCATGAACACTGAAGCTTTCTTT. It encodes CATSRGGTMNTEAFF. Looking up the rest from reference TRBV15 and TRBJ1-1 gives the full variable domain: DAMVIQNPRYQVTQFGKPVTLSCSQTLNHNVMYWYQQKSSQAPKLLFHYYDKDFNNEADTPDNFQSRRPNTSFCFLDIRSPGLGDTAMYLCATSRGGTMNTEAFFGQGTRLTVV.

V usage is TRBV5-5 and J usage is TRBJ2-1; possibly TRBD2 for D (6 bases). This CDR3 is built from 14 residues. V was cut by 4 bases and J by 6 bases, with 14 bases left in between. The germline V gene has CDR1 SGHKS and CDR2 YYEKEE (reference sequence). The DNA of the CDR3 is TGTGCCAGCAGCACGGGACTTGCCGCCAATGAGCAGTTCTTC. This encodes CASSTGLAANEQFF.

This chain links TRBV7-9 with TRBJ2-3; D not resolved. Trimming removed 1 base from V and 0 bases from J, with 11 bases in between. Germline-derived CDR1 and CDR2 are SEHNR and FQNEAQ (reference sequence). This CDR3 is 16 amino acids long. CDR3 in amino acids: CASSLEGQSSTDTQYF. The CDR3 bases are TGTGCCAGCAGCTTAGAAGGGCAATCTAGCACAGATACGCAGTATTTT. Looking up the rest from reference TRBV7-9 and TRBJ2-3 gives the full variable domain: DTGVSQNPRHKITKRGQNVTFRCDPISEHNRLYWYRQTLGQGPEFLTYFQNEAQLEKSRLLSDRFSAERPKGSFSTLEIQRTEQGDSAMYLCASSLEGQSSTDTQYFGPGTRLTVL.

V and J are TRBV28 and TRBJ2-7; the match to TRBD1 covers 10 bases. CDR3 length: 17 residues. CDR1 is MDHEN, CDR2 SYDVKM, per germline. V was clipped by 6 bases and J by 0 bases; unmatched bases: 11. CDR3 nucleotide sequence: TGTGCCAGCAGACCCTCCTCGGGACAGGGGTCCTCCTACGAGCAGTACTTC. Its translation: CASRPSSGQGSSYEQYF.

The chain combines TRBV7-2 with TRBJ2-5; the match to TRBD2 covers 13 bases. The CDR3 runs to 15 residues. V shed 5 bases and J 6 bases; nucleotides not matched to a gene: 6. Germline V gene sequence: CDR1 SGHTA, CDR2 FQGNSA. The CDR3 reads CASSRTSGSDKTQYF. In DNA form, the CDR3 reads TGTGCCAGCAGCCGGACTAGCGGGAGTGATAAGACCCAGTACTTC.

On this clone itself: The identical CDR3 is also encoded by other nucleotide sequences in the sample. The V gene is TRBV18, the J gene TRBJ2-7; D is unclear. CDR3 length equals 14 residues. The germline CDR1 and CDR2 sequences are KGHSH and LQKENI. V dropped 0 bases and J dropped 0 bases, with 6 bases sitting between them. The CDR3 sequence: CASSPPADSYEQYF. In nucleotides, the CDR3 is TGTGCCAGCTCACCACCGGCGGACTCCTACGAGCAGTACTTC.

The chain links TRBV9 to TRBJ2-5; a possible D gene is TRBD1 (6 bases). Germline CDR1 reads SGDLS; CDR2 reads YYNGEE. V lost 2 bases and J lost 5, with 13 bases in between. This CDR3 has 14 amino acids. The CDR3 DNA sequence: TGTGCCAGCAGCGTGGGGGCGAGGGGGGAGACCCAGTACTTC. Protein product: CASSVGARGETQYF.

The CDR3 DNA sequence: TGTGCCAGCAGTCCGGGGGACAATCAGCCCCAGCATTTT. Amino acid sequence: CASSPGDNQPQHF. This chain uses TRBV6-4 with TRBJ1-5; D possibly corresponds to TRBD1 (5 bases). V lost 5 bases and J 3 bases, leaving 8 bases between the germline ends. This CDR3 is built from 13 residues. Germline-derived CDR1 and CDR2 are MRHNA and SNTAGT.

For this clone: A junction boundary mismatches the germline segment, possibly from a read error. The chain employs TRBV7-7 and TRBJ2-2, with D perhaps matching TRBD1 (5 bases). The CDR3 has 14 residues. Per germline, CDR1 SSHAT and CDR2 FNYEAQ (reference sequence). CDR3 sequence reads: CASSPRQGPGELFF. DNA of the CDR3: TGTGCTAGCAGCCCCCGGCAGGGCCCGGGGGAGCTGTTTTTT.